The present TCR beta chain was sequenced within a study of cytomegalovirus exposure and HLA in healthy donors. Background on the study: The 90 to 150 validation repertoires, a later analysis reported, used the same platform as the approximately 730 repertoires from the first cohort.

Libraries were prepared by immunoSEQ multiplex PCR; TCRdb keeps only in-frame clonotypes and omits some of them. This sample yields 95,000 to 150,000 clones, of which around 94% are seen a single time; roughly 1.2% belongs to the top ten. Overall study findings and caveats: Among TCR sequences, most were rare, though some public TCRs appeared in many donors. Later, an analysis found that TCR clusters from the first cohort tended to co-occur in the roughly 110 validation repertoires.

Details on this clone: Its antigen is unidentified.

The V end was cut by 2 bases, the J end by 3 bases, with 11 bases between. The CDR3 covers 15 residues. Per the germline V gene, CDR1 is MNHEY and CDR2 is SVGAGI. Sequenced material: PBMCs. The gene calls are TRBV6-5 and TRBJ1-5; perhaps TRBD1 as D (6 bases). This sequence originates from a woman aged 18-30 years in good health and CMV-seronegative. CDR3 sequence: CASSYTGGHNQPQHF. The CDR3 DNA is TGTGCCAGCAGTTACACCGGGGGGCACAATCAGCCCCAGCATTTT.